A single sample is the source of the 11 T cell receptor beta chains below, sequenced in a study of T-cell reconstitution after alpha-beta-depleted transplantation in children. The library targeted TCRbeta and was prepared with unique molecular identifiers. TCRdb analysed the PCR reads with MiXCR anew, one entry per CDR3 protein. Among just over 950,000 distinct CDR3 sequences listed, about 30% were seen once. The material sequenced was PBMCs, mostly from graft donor cells, taken 360 days after TCRalphabeta/CD19-depleted stem cell transplant. These receptors all come from a boy younger than two who had a stem cell transplant for SCID, so the T cells may come from the graft donor.

The chain links TRBV5-6 to TRBJ2-1; weak D call: TRBD2 (5 bases). Between the trimmed V and J ends, which lost 0 bases and 3 bases, there was a span of 13 bases. The CDR3 spans 16 residues. Germline lookup yields CDR1 SGHDT and CDR2 YYEEEE. The CDR3 loop is CASSLVREGLYNEQFF. In nucleotides, the CDR3 is TGTGCCAGCAGCTTGGTCCGGGAAGGACTCTACAATGAGCAGTTCTTC.

This clonotype was seen more than once but under ten times. The gene calls are TRBV5-1 and TRBJ2-1; 9 nucleotides line up with TRBD1. The CDR3 consists of 17 residues. V dropped 1 base and J dropped 4; count of bases not matched to a gene: 9. Germline CDR1 reads SGHRS; CDR2 reads YFSETQ. The CDR3, as DNA: TGCGCCAGCAGCTTGACCCCCGGGACAGGGATTTACAATGAGCAGTTCTTC. Residues: CASSLTPGTGIYNEQFF. The whole variable domain, remainder taken from reference TRBV5-1 and TRBJ2-1, is KAGVTQTPRYLIKTRGQQVTLSCSPISGHRSVSWYQQTPGQGLQFLFEYFSETQRNKGNFPGRFSGRQFSNSRSEMNVSTLELGDSALYLCASSLTPGTGIYNEQFFGPGTRLTVL.

The sample holds a few counts of this clonotype. This rearrangement joins TRBV10-3 to TRBJ2-7; D is ambiguous. The CDR3 extends over 14 amino acids. Germline CDR1 is ENHRY and CDR2 is SYGVKD. Trimming cost V 8 bases and J 0 bases, with 14 bases left between them. The CDR3 is CAIGDSVGSYEQYF. As DNA, the CDR3 is TGTGCCATCGGAGACTCGGTTGGCTCCTACGAGCAGTACTTC.

The V and J genes are TRBV6-1 and TRBJ1-1, with D possibly matching TRBD1 (5 bases). Germline loops: CDR1 MNHNS, CDR2 SASEGT. The germline V and J ends were trimmed by 9 bases and 0 bases, with 17 bases remaining between them. The CDR3 runs 15 residues. CDR3 sequence (DNA): TGTGCCAGTAGCCCCCCCGGGGCTTTGAACACTGAAGCTTTCTTT. This translates into CASSPPGALNTEAFF.

The V and J genes are TRBV25-1 and TRBJ1-1; TRBD1 is a possible D gene (6 bases). Germline V CDR1 and CDR2: MGHDK, SYGVNS. V was shortened by 6 bases and J by 4 bases, with 15 bases between the two germline ends. The CDR3 is 14 residues long. The CDR3 DNA follows: TGTGCCAGCAGGCGCAGGGGAGGGGGCACTGAAGCTTTCTTT. It is translated as CASRRRGGGTEAFF.

This clonotype turned up a few times. The rearrangement uses TRBV5-1 and TRBJ1-5, with D uncertain. Germline CDR1 reads SGHRS; CDR2 reads YFSETQ. The V end was cut by 0 bases, the J end by 9 bases, with 13 bases between. The CDR3 contains 14 residues. CDR3 nucleotide sequence: TGCGCCAGCAGCTTGGGTACGGACGATCGGCCCCAGCATTTT. Its protein product is CASSLGTDDRPQHF.

This clonotype came up a few times. This chain connects TRBV29-1 to TRBJ2-1; D is perhaps TRBD2 (5 bases). CDR3 length equals 14 residues. In germline, CDR1 is SQVTM, CDR2 ANQGSEA. The CDR3 nucleotides are TGCATCGTCAACGACGGAGGCTCCTACAATGAGCAGTTCTTC. Protein product: CIVNDGGSYNEQFF.

This chain connects TRBV12-3 or TRBV12-4 to TRBJ2-3, with no clear D. With 7 bases removed from V and 8 bases from J, the gap between germline ends came to 10 bases. This CDR3 has 11 residues. CDR3 loop: CASTEVGTQYF. The CDR3, as DNA: TGTGCCAGCACGGAAGTGGGTACGCAGTATTTT.

This clonotype was detected only a few times. The V gene is TRBV7-9, the J gene TRBJ1-5; 11 bases are shared with TRBD1. The germline V gene encodes CDR1 SEHNR and CDR2 FQNEAQ (reference sequence). There are 17 residues in the CDR3. The V gene end was trimmed by 1 base and the J gene end by 2 bases; junction bases not matched to a gene: 4. CDR3 coding DNA: TGTGCCAGCAGCTTAGGGACAGGGGGCCGGGGCAATCAGCCCCAGCATTTT. It is translated as CASSLGTGGRGNQPQHF.

The chain links TRBV4-1 to TRBJ2-3; D not resolved. The CDR3 length is 15 residues. Trimming removed 1 base from V and 1 base from J, with 9 bases in between. Per germline, CDR1 MGHRA and CDR2 YSYEKL. The CDR3 DNA reads TGCGCCAGCAGCCAAGGGAACGGACGCACAGATACGCAGTATTTT. It specifies CASSQGNGRTDTQYF.

Only one count was recorded for this clonotype. The chain couples TRBV9 to TRBJ2-3; D gene uncertain. Per germline, CDR1 SGDLS and CDR2 YYNGEE. The CDR3 has 14 amino acids. The V end was cut by 0 bases, the J end by 2 bases, with 7 bases between. CDR3 sequence: CASSVVGNTDTQYF. The CDR3, as DNA: TGTGCCAGCAGCGTAGTAGGAAACACAGATACGCAGTATTTT.